This entry lists 6 T cell receptor beta chains sequenced from one sample in a study of cytomegalovirus exposure and HLA in healthy donors. The primer mix had 60 Vbeta and 13 Jbeta primers. Assay: immunoSEQ multiplex PCR; the TCRdb copy retains only in-frame clones and omits some. Of under 200,000 clones in the sample, about 78% are singletons; the top ten hold about 2.4%. Sequenced input: PBMCs. The receptors stem from a man in his fifties or sixties in good health and CMV-seronegative.

The rearrangement joins TRBV28 to TRBJ1-2; D is perhaps TRBD1 (6 bases). The CDR3 consists of 14 residues. Germline CDR1 is MDHEN and CDR2 is SYDVKM. Trimming removed 7 bases at V and 7 bases at J, with 19 bases between. The CDR3 DNA follows: TGTGCCAGCACACCCCCAGGGGAATGGAGTGGCTACACCTTC. This translates into CASTPPGEWSGYTF.

This clone was detected a few times. The rearrangement links TRBV27 to TRBJ1-2; TRBD1 might be the D (5 bases). This CDR3 spans 14 amino acids. Looked up from germline, CDR1 is MNHEY and CDR2 is SMNVEV (reference sequence). With 5 bases removed from V and 4 bases from J, the gap between germline ends came to 14 bases. The CDR3 here is CASSGRPGIYGYTF. The CDR3 nucleotides read TGTGCCAGCAGTGGGCGGCCAGGGATCTATGGCTACACCTTC.

V and J are TRBV23-1 and TRBJ1-1; D remains unclear. TRBV23-1 is identified as an open reading frame with a role that is uncertain. The V and J ends lost 4 bases and 7 bases respectively, with 19 bases between them. CDR3 length: 15 residues. CDR3 protein: CASSPRSAGGYEAFF. DNA of the CDR3: TGCGCCAGCAGTCCCCGTTCAGCAGGTGGGTATGAAGCTTTCTTT.

This clone has a single count. The chain carries TRBV11-3 and TRBJ2-5; TRBD2 agrees at 7 bases. Trimming cost V 5 bases and J 5 bases; bases outside gene matches: 5. The CDR3 has 13 residues. Germline loops: CDR1 SGHNT, CDR2 YENEEA. CDR3 in DNA: TGTGCCAGCAGCATCGACGGGGGGGAGACCCAGTACTTC. It encodes CASSIDGGETQYF.

The chain employs TRBV4-1 and TRBJ2-7; D uncertain. Germline V gene sequence: CDR1 MGHRA, CDR2 YSYEKL. CDR3 size: 15 residues. V lost 1 base, J lost 0 bases, and 10 bases lay in between. The CDR3 sequence: CASSQVSASSYEQYF. CDR3 nucleotides: TGCGCCAGCAGCCAAGTCTCTGCGAGCTCCTACGAGCAGTACTTC.

In this sample, this clone turned up a few times. This rearrangement joins TRBV6-1 to TRBJ2-5; D is unclear. CDR1 is MNHNS, CDR2 SASEGT, per germline. This CDR3 region has 15 residues. V gave up 1 base and J gave up 5 bases, with 14 bases separating them. CDR3 nucleotide sequence: TGTGCCAGCAGTGAAGGCCTAGGTGTTCCTGAGACCCAGTACTTC. This translates into CASSEGLGVPETQYF.